Listed here are 21 T cell receptor beta chains from one sample, sequenced in a study of beta chain features in type 1 diabetes. Reverse transcribing all isolated RNA meant expressed TCRB transcripts were sequenced. Repertoires were generated with immunoSEQ multiplex PCR, while TCRdb's copy carries only in-frame clones and drops some. The profile covers about 140,000 clones, with around a tenth appearing a single time and 0.65% taken by the ten largest. Sequenced material: central memory CD4+ T cells from blood. The receptors originated from a woman between 40 and 55 years old in good health.

This chain joins TRBV11-3 and TRBJ2-2, with 12 bases identical to TRBD2. Trimming at V came to 1 base and at J to 5 bases, leaving 8 bases not matched to a gene. This CDR3 is 18 amino acids long. Germline V gives CDR1 SGHNT, CDR2 YENEEA. CDR3 amino acids: CASSLASRLAGDTGELFF. The CDR3 bases are TGTGCCAGCAGCTTAGCATCTCGACTAGCGGGGGATACCGGGGAGCTGTTTTTT.

This clone was seen a few times. The rearrangement links TRBV10-3 to TRBJ2-1, with 7 bases identical to TRBD2. The CDR3 extends over 15 amino acids. Germline V gene data show CDR1 as ENHRY and CDR2 as SYGVKD. Trimming cost V 7 bases and J 4 bases; bases outside gene matches: 10. CDR3 bases: TGTGCCATCAAACCCGAGCGGGGTAATTACAATGAGCAGTTCTTC. Translated: CAIKPERGNYNEQFF.

V and J are TRBV10-3 and TRBJ2-5; D remains unclear. CDR1 is ENHRY and CDR2 is SYGVKD in the germline V gene. The length of the CDR3 is 12 residues. V was shortened by 4 bases and J by 4 bases, with 7 bases between the two germline ends. CDR3 sequence reads: CAISANGETQYF. For the CDR3, the DNA is TGTGCCATCAGTGCGAACGGAGAGACCCAGTACTTC.

This clone was counted a few times. The CDR3 region is CASSAGTFYEQYF. CDR3 sequence (DNA): TGTGCCAGCAGTGCCGGGACTTTCTACGAGCAGTACTTC. V is TRBV6-5 and J is TRBJ2-7, with D possibly being TRBD2 (6 bases). Trimming left V 5 bases short and J 3 bases short, with 11 bases between. This CDR3 has 13 amino acids. Per the germline V gene, CDR1 is MNHEY and CDR2 is SVGAGI.

There are many counts of this clone. This chain links TRBV7-8 with TRBJ1-1, with D tentatively TRBD1 (5 bases). Between the trimmed V and J ends, which lost 1 base and 5 bases, there was a span of 8 bases. Germline values: CDR1 SGHVS, CDR2 FQNEAQ. This CDR3 is 13 amino acids long. CDR3 nucleotide sequence: TGTGCCAGCAGCTTAGGACAGATTACTGAAGCTTTCTTT. This gives the protein CASSLGQITEAFF.

V gene TRBV5-1 combines with J gene TRBJ2-7, with 8 bases lining up with TRBD1. This CDR3 spans 14 amino acids. The germline gives CDR1 SGHRS, CDR2 YFSETQ. With V trimmed by 5 bases and J by 3 bases, 7 bases remained unmatched. This CDR3 is CASSRDRIYYEQYF. The DNA for the CDR3 is TGCGCCAGCAGTCGGGACAGGATTTACTACGAGCAGTACTTC.

The chain recombines TRBV7-8 with TRBJ2-5; the D gene is possibly TRBD1 (6 bases). Trimming cost V 1 base and J 1 base, with 13 bases left between them. The CDR3 is 16 amino acids. CDR1 and CDR2 from the germline V gene are SGHVS and FQNEAQ. The CDR3 DNA reads as TGTGCCAGCAGCTTAGGACCAGCGACAGGCCAAGAGACCCAGTACTTC. It specifies CASSLGPATGQETQYF.

There are a few counts of this clone. This sequence joins TRBV18 and TRBJ2-4; TRBD1 matches at 9 bases. CDR3 length equals 17 residues. Germline V CDR1 and CDR2: KGHSH, LQKENI. The V and J ends lost 0 bases and 3 bases, in that order; junction bases with no gene match: 6. CDR3 residues: CASSPPSGQGNKNIQYF. The CDR3 region has the DNA TGTGCCAGCTCACCACCGTCGGGACAGGGTAACAAAAACATTCAGTACTTC.

The chain uses TRBV9 and TRBJ2-3, with D perhaps matching TRBD2 (5 bases). The ends were cut back, 4 bases at V and 3 bases at J, with 12 bases in the middle. The CDR3 sequence is 14 residues long. CDR1 and CDR2 (germline): SGDLS, YYNGEE. DNA for the CDR3: TGTGCCAGCAGCTCCAGCGGCCAAACAGATACGCAGTATTTT. This codes for CASSSSGQTDTQYF.

The gene calls are TRBV6-1 and TRBJ2-1, with a weak D call TRBD1 (6 bases). The germline CDR1 and CDR2 sequences are MNHNS and SASEGT. Trimming removed 5 bases at V and 5 bases at J, with 13 bases between. The CDR3 contains 14 residues. CDR3 loop: CASSTEDRNNEQFF. DNA for the CDR3: TGTGCCAGCAGTACCGAGGACAGAAACAATGAGCAGTTCTTC.

This clone is deemed medium-sized. The chain links TRBV14 to TRBJ2-1; a weak D match, TRBD2 (5 bases). CDR1 is SGHDN, CDR2 FVKESK, per germline. This CDR3 contains 13 residues. The ends were cut back, 5 bases at V and 9 bases at J, with 14 bases in the middle. CDR3 in amino acids: CASSSTSFTEQFF. The CDR3 nucleotides are TGTGCCAGCAGCTCCACTAGTTTCACTGAGCAGTTCTTC.

The chain links TRBV7-8 to TRBJ1-2, with 8 bases fitting TRBD1. This CDR3 contains 15 residues. V dropped 0 bases and J dropped 6; count of bases not matched to a gene: 6. The germline gives CDR1 SGHVS, CDR2 FQNEAQ. Here the CDR3 DNA reads TGTGCCAGCAGCTTAGCTGGGACAGGCGGAAATGGCTACACCTTC. Translating it yields CASSLAGTGGNGYTF. Looking up the rest from reference TRBV7-8 and TRBJ1-2 gives the full variable domain: GAGVSQSPRYKVAKRGQDVALRCDPISGHVSLFWYQQALGQGPEFLTYFQNEAQLDKSGLPSDRFFAERPEGSVSTLKIQRTQQEDSAVYLCASSLAGTGGNGYTFGSGTRLTVV.

The J gene is TRBJ2-3, the V gene TRBV7-6; 8 bases align to TRBD2. Germline V lookup: CDR1 SGHVS, CDR2 FNYEAQ. The CDR3 covers 14 residues. V gave up 9 bases and J gave up 2 bases; unmatched junction bases: 7. CDR3 protein: CASKAGVNTDTQYF. CDR3 nucleotide sequence: TGTGCCAGTAAAGCGGGGGTGAACACAGATACGCAGTATTTT.

This chain connects TRBV18 to TRBJ2-5, with 11 positions matching TRBD2. V lost 4 bases to trimming and J lost 3 bases; unmatched junction nucleotides: 1. Germline assignment: CDR1 KGHSH and CDR2 LQKENI. There are 14 residues in the CDR3. The DNA of the CDR3 is TGTGCCAGCTCACAGGGACTAGCGGAAGAGACCCAGTACTTC. Encoded protein: CASSQGLAEETQYF.

This chain joins TRBV4-1 and TRBJ2-5; weak D call: TRBD2 (6 bases). The V gene's germline CDR1 is MGHRA and CDR2 YSYEKL. The V and J ends lost 0 bases and 5 bases respectively, with 13 bases between them. The CDR3 covers 15 residues. The chain's CDR3 is CASSQDWGVQETQYF. The CDR3 DNA sequence: TGCGCCAGCAGCCAAGATTGGGGGGTCCAGGAGACCCAGTACTTC.

This clone was seen once. The gene calls are TRBV6-5 and TRBJ1-6; the D gene is possibly TRBD1 (5 bases). Germline V gene data show CDR1 as MNHEY and CDR2 as SVGAGI. This CDR3 spans 13 amino acids. V lost 6 bases, J lost 13 bases, and 16 bases lay in between. CDR3 sequence (DNA): TGTGCCAGCAGGGGGGGGAAATCAAAGCCCCTCCACTTT. Residues: CASRGGKSKPLHF.

V and J are TRBV5-4 and TRBJ1-4, with D uncertain. The V end was cut by 5 bases, the J end by 5 bases, with 16 bases between. CDR1 is SGHNT and CDR2 is YYREEE in the germline V gene (reference sequence). This CDR3 contains 15 residues. The CDR3 reads CASSLARQANEKLFF. CDR3 DNA: TGTGCCAGCAGTCTGGCCCGCCAGGCGAATGAAAAACTGTTTTTT.

This clone has just a few counts. The chain couples TRBV10-3 to TRBJ1-6, with D possibly TRBD1 on 5 matching bases. Trimming removed 3 bases at V and 8 bases at J, with 14 bases between. CDR1 and CDR2 (germline): ENHRY, SYGVKD. The CDR3 has 15 residues. This chain's CDR3 is CAISEARASDSPLHF. For the CDR3, the DNA is TGTGCCATCAGTGAAGCCAGGGCGTCGGATTCACCCCTCCACTTT.

The gene calls are TRBV5-6 and TRBJ1-5; a weak D match, TRBD1 (5 bases). Trimming took off 2 bases at V and 1 base at J, with 10 bases between the two ends. CDR1 and CDR2 from the germline V gene are SGHDT and YYEEEE. This CDR3 is 15 amino acids long. The DNA for the CDR3 is TGTGCCAGCAGCTTTACAGGTTCCAGCAATCAGCCCCAGCATTTT. Translated: CASSFTGSSNQPQHF.

In its sample, this clone was seen a few times. V gene TRBV5-1 combines with J gene TRBJ2-2; D is unresolved. The ends were cut back, 5 bases at V and 4 bases at J, with 15 bases in the middle. Germline lookup yields CDR1 SGHRS and CDR2 YFSETQ. The CDR3 is 15 amino acids. The CDR3 coding sequence is TGCGCCAGCAGACTCCAGACTTCTACCACCGGGGAGCTGTTTTTT. As protein: CASRLQTSTTGELFF.

The V and J genes are TRBV15 and TRBJ2-3; D call uncertain. The CDR3 is made up of 14 amino acids. Deletions cut 0 bases from V and 6 bases from J, with 10 bases between. Per germline, CDR1 LNHNV and CDR2 YYDKDF (reference sequence). The CDR3 nucleotides read TGTGCCACCAGCAGAGATCGGCCCGGGGATACGCAGTATTTT. This codes for CATSRDRPGDTQYF. The whole variable domain, filled in from reference TRBV15 and TRBJ2-3, reads DAMVIQNPRYQVTQFGKPVTLSCSQTLNHNVMYWYQQKSSQAPKLLFHYYDKDFNNEADTPDNFQSRRPNTSFCFLDIRSPGLGDTAMYLCATSRDRPGDTQYFGPGTRLTVL.